The entry that follows covers one T cell receptor beta chain sequence. Its antigen is not known. The sample is drawn from a study of beta chain features in type 1 diabetes. Study observations and caveats: All four CD4+ subsets from Type 1 diabetes patients carried moderately but significantly shorter TCRB CDR3s. Reduced insertions and increased deletions marked VDJ junctions in type 1 diabetes patients.

All of the isolated RNA was reverse transcribed, so expressed TCRB transcripts were sequenced. Assay used: immunoSEQ multiplex PCR; TCRdb lists only in-frame clones, some missing. The data hold approximately 270,000 clones, with approximately 15% observed a single time. The origin of this receptor is a man aged 25-40 years with type 1 diabetes. Sequences were obtained from naive CD4+ T cells from blood.

DNA for the CDR3: TGTGCCAGCTCACCACCCCGACTAGCGGGAGGTTCCGAGCAGTACTTC. Translated: CASSPPRLAGGSEQYF. V usage is TRBV18 and J usage is TRBJ2-7; 13 bases agree with TRBD2. The CDR3 is 16 amino acids. Per the germline V gene, CDR1 is KGHSH and CDR2 is LQKENI. The J segment lost 6 bases and the V segment lost 0 bases, leaving 5 bases of the junction unmatched. Combining the CDR3 with reference TRBV18 and TRBJ2-7 gives the whole variable domain NAGVMQNPRHLVRRRGQEARLRCSPMKGHSHVYWYRQLPEEGLKFMVYLQKENIIDESGMPKERFSAEFPKEGPSILRIQQVVRGDSAAYFCASSPPRLAGGSEQYFGPGTRLTVT.